The sequence of this TCR beta chain was determined in a study of cytomegalovirus exposure and HLA in healthy donors listed by TCRdb under 2017. About the full investigation: The 666 repertoires of the first cohort and the 120 validation repertoires were produced on the same platform, according to a later analysis. The study aimed to test whether cataloging public T cell receptors could reveal signatures of past pathogen exposure. A separate validation cohort of over a hundred different subjects was used in addition to the 666-subject first cohort. The study combined high-throughput TCR immunosequencing, statistical association of individual TCRs with disease status, and machine learning to predict cytomegalovirus infection status.

The donors belonged to the validation cohort of about 120 subjects, which was separate from the approximately 610-subject first cohort. Via the germline V gene, CDR1 is MNHEY and CDR2 SVGAGI. At the junction V is shortened by 2 bases and J by 2 bases, with 7 bases in between. The CDR3, from cysteine to phenylalanine, totals 14 residues. CDR3 DNA is the only sequence kept; it has 42 bases, read in frame from the first base. Note on this clone: Its antigen is still unknown. No base-level quality is on record; no much larger clone is a single base apart.

Library preparation used the immunoSEQ multiplex PCR assay. In the original analysis: A statistical classification framework was developed to diagnose cytomegalovirus status using the catalog of TCR beta chain sequences. The table comes from immuneACCESS by way of TCRdb, which keeps in-frame sequences with V and J called. Part of the clones is missing from these tables; in studies checked, under half for an unresolved V gene and the rest for unknown reasons. The V and J calls and clone size were taken over from that table, and D and trimming were inferred from the DNA. This sample gives about 220,000 clones in total; 85% to 90% of them show up just once. Just under 3% of the sample is held by the ten biggest clonotypes. The investigation overall reported the following: A total of 150 to 200 TCR beta chains were listed by the study as associated with cytomegalovirus. In vitro tests confirmed that a few of the cytomegalovirus-associated TCR beta chains recognize cytomegalovirus antigens. Across donors, most TCR sequences were observed very rarely, whereas some public TCRs were present in many individuals. According to the authors, the approach could potentially be generalized to other disease states and immunological phenotypes. The classifier was reported to diagnose cytomegalovirus status with high specificity and sensitivity in both the original and validation cohorts. In a later analysis, TCRs clustered in the first cohort were found to also tend to co-occur in the approximately 120 validation repertoires, with 94% of cluster scores above 0. A later analysis lacked HLA typing for the validation cohort, so it scored co-occurrence in that cohort across all 120 repertoires.

Material: PBMCs. The origin of this receptor is a woman aged 18-30 years in good health and CMV-seronegative. The V and J genes are TRBV6-5 and TRBJ1-3; no D segment can be confidently identified. DNA sequence: TGTGCCAGCAGTTACAGTACAGCTGGAAACACCATATATTTT. It is translated as CASSYSTAGNTIYF.